This T cell receptor beta chain was profiled in a study of T-cell reconstitution after alpha-beta-depleted transplantation in children. Study results and limitations: Diversity of TCRbeta at day 60 was high in some patients, arising from surviving recipient T cells and thymic progenitors. Counts and diversity of T cells one year after transplant came mostly from newly produced T cells. By about two months after transplant, alpha-beta T cells reportedly arose from several hundred graft clones that had expanded.

In its sample, this clonotype was seen many times. Its specificity is not known. This sample's TCRbeta library carried unique molecular identifier barcodes. TCRdb independently ran MiXCR on the PCR reads; one entry per CDR3 protein. The table lists 55,000 to 85,000 distinct CDR3 sequences, around 9.9% of them singletons, with roughly an eighth in the top ten. V lost 6 bases to trimming and J lost 1 base, with 16 bases between them. From germline, CDR1 is DFQATT and CDR2 SNEGSKA (reference sequence). This CDR3 is built from 14 residues. This chain links TRBV20-1 with TRBJ2-7; D perhaps matches TRBD2 (5 bases). This sequence originates from a boy aged 10-17 years with acute myeloid leukemia, due to receive a stem cell transplant. The source material was PBMCs, sampled before TCRalphabeta/CD19-depleted stem cell transplant. Here the CDR3 reads CSARGRLSSYEQYF. CDR3 coding DNA: TGCAGTGCCCGTGGGAGACTATCGTCCTACGAGCAGTACTTC.